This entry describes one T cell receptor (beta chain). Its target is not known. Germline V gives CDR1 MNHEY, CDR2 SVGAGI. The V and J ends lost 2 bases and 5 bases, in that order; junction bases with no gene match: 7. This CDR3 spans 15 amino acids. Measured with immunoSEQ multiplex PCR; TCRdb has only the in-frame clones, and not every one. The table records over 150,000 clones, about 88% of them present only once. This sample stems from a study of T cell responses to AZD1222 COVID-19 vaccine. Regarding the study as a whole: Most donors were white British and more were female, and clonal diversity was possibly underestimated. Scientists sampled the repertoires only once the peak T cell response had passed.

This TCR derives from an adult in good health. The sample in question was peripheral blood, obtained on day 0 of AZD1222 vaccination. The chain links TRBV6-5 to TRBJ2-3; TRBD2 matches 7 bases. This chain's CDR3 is CASSYGRLAGDTQYF. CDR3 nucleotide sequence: TGTGCCAGCAGTTACGGGAGACTAGCCGGAGATACGCAGTATTTT.